The 23 T cell receptor beta chains below all came from one sample that was sequenced in a study of shared clonotypes between healthy human individuals. Repertoires were generated with immunoSEQ multiplex PCR, while TCRdb's copy carries only in-frame clones and drops some. The table records nearly 1,000,000 clones, 60% to 85% of them present only once. Input material: memory CD4+ T cells sorted from blood. Subset reported: CD45RA-negative fraction. The source is a man younger than 35 in good health.

The chain has TRBV10-2 and TRBJ1-5; unclear D gene. Trimming left V 3 bases short and J 7 bases short, with 13 bases between. Looked up from germline, CDR1 is WSHSY and CDR2 is SAAADI. This CDR3 is built from 14 residues. CDR3 sequence reads: CASSDGLVIQPQHF. DNA for the CDR3: TGCGCCAGCAGTGACGGACTGGTTATCCAGCCCCAGCATTTT.

The rearrangement uses TRBV4-2 and TRBJ1-4, with D possibly matching TRBD1 (5 bases). V lost 1 base and J 4 bases, leaving 10 bases between the germline ends. The CDR3 runs 15 residues. CDR1 and CDR2 (germline): LGHNA, YNFKEQ. The CDR3 DNA reads TGTGCCAGCAGCCAAGGTGGGGCAAATAATGAAAAACTGTTTTTT. Its translation: CASSQGGANNEKLFF.

This clone was picked up a small number of times. Other DNA sequences in this sample translate to the same CDR3. The rearrangement links TRBV18 to TRBJ2-5; D gene ambiguous. V was cut by 5 bases and J by 1 base, with 5 bases left in between. Germline V gene data show CDR1 as KGHSH and CDR2 as LQKENI. This CDR3 has 12 residues. The CDR3 DNA reads as TGTGCCAGCTCATCGGGCCAAGAGACCCAGTACTTC. Translation gives CASSSGQETQYF.

In its sample, this clone was seen a few times. This chain joins TRBV4-1 and TRBJ2-1; 8 bases are a match to TRBD1. The ends lost 1 base at V and 4 bases at J; junction bases unmatched: 3. This CDR3 has 15 amino acids. Germline V CDR1 and CDR2: MGHRA, YSYEKL. The CDR3 loop reads CASSQGYRGYNEQFF. CDR3 sequence (DNA): TGCGCCAGCAGCCAAGGTTACAGGGGGTACAATGAGCAGTTCTTC.

As regards this clone: Other DNA sequences of this sample code for an identical CDR3. CDR3 residues: CASSQGLAGGTYEQYF. CDR3 coding DNA: TGCGCCAGCAGCCAGGGACTAGCGGGGGGAACCTACGAGCAGTACTTC. The chain joins TRBV4-1 to TRBJ2-7; 15 nucleotides agree with TRBD2. CDR3 length equals 16 residues. Germline values: CDR1 MGHRA, CDR2 YSYEKL. Trimming at V came to 3 bases and at J to 2 bases, leaving 2 bases not matched to a gene.

The rearrangement uses TRBV5-1 and TRBJ1-1; no reliable D call. CDR1 SGHRS and CDR2 YFSETQ come from the germline V gene. The CDR3 covers 14 residues. V was trimmed by 5 bases and J by 1 base, leaving 12 bases between them. The CDR3: CASSSLDGNTEAFF. The DNA for the CDR3 is TGCGCCAGCAGTTCTCTCGACGGGAACACTGAAGCTTTCTTT.

V and J are TRBV6-5 and TRBJ1-3; D might be TRBD1 (5 bases). This CDR3 is built from 14 residues. From germline, CDR1 is MNHEY and CDR2 SVGAGI. Trimming pared 7 bases from V and 1 base from J, leaving 11 bases between. This chain's CDR3 is CASKSGGSGNTIYF. The CDR3 DNA sequence: TGTGCCAGCAAAAGTGGGGGATCTGGAAACACCATATATTTT.

The chain combines TRBV7-6 with TRBJ1-3; tentative D call: TRBD1 (6 bases). CDR3 length: 15 residues. Trimming pared 1 base from V and 4 bases from J, leaving 11 bases between. Germline V gene sequence: CDR1 SGHVS, CDR2 FNYEAQ. The CDR3 region is CASSLEGGSGNTIYF. For the CDR3, the DNA is TGTGCCAGCAGCTTAGAAGGGGGTAGCGGAAACACCATATATTTT.

The rearrangement joins TRBV10-1 to TRBJ2-7; D is uncertain. The CDR3 has 13 amino acids. The V and J ends lost 3 bases and 2 bases respectively, with 8 bases between them. The germline gives CDR1 WNHNN, CDR2 SYGVQD (reference sequence). The CDR3 DNA reads TGCGCCAGCAGTGACGCTCAGACCTACGAGCAGTACTTC. Amino acid sequence: CASSDAQTYEQYF.

This rearrangement joins TRBV5-1 to TRBJ2-3, with TRBD1 matching 9 bases. The CDR3 sequence is 17 residues long. The V and J ends lost 1 base and 4 bases, in that order; junction bases with no gene match: 10. The germline V gene encodes CDR1 SGHRS and CDR2 YFSETQ. CDR3 coding DNA: TGCGCCAGCAGCTTGTCGACCGGGACAGGGCTACCAGATACGCAGTATTTT. It is translated as CASSLSTGTGLPDTQYF. The variable domain in full, completed from reference TRBV5-1 and TRBJ2-3, reads KAGVTQTPRYLIKTRGQQVTLSCSPISGHRSVSWYQQTPGQGLQFLFEYFSETQRNKGNFPGRFSGRQFSNSRSEMNVSTLELGDSALYLCASSLSTGTGLPDTQYFGPGTRLTVL.

This clone was counted a few times. V is TRBV7-2 and J is TRBJ2-7, with D possibly TRBD1 on 6 matching bases. This CDR3 comprises 15 residues. Germline values: CDR1 SGHTA, CDR2 FQGNSA. Trimming took off 4 bases at V and 0 bases at J, with 13 bases between the two ends. DNA of the CDR3: TGTGCCAGCAGCTCGCCGGACAGATCCTCCTACGAGCAGTACTTC. Encoded protein: CASSSPDRSSYEQYF.

This clone was picked up many times. The chain combines TRBV5-6 with TRBJ1-2, with 8 positions matching TRBD1. Per germline, CDR1 SGHDT and CDR2 YYEEEE. The V gene end was trimmed by 0 bases and the J gene end by 5 bases; junction bases not matched to a gene: 6. There are 15 residues in the CDR3. CDR3 sequence (DNA): TGTGCCAGCAGCTTGGACCCCCGGGACAGGTATGGCTACACCTTC. This translates into CASSLDPRDRYGYTF. The full variable domain, its missing parts supplied by reference TRBV5-6 and TRBJ1-2, is DAGVTQSPTHLIKTRGQQVTLRCSPKSGHDTVSWYQQALGQGPQFIFQYYEEEERQRGNFPDRFSGHQFPNYSSELNVNALLLGDSALYLCASSLDPRDRYGYTFGSGTRLTVV.

The rearrangement joins TRBV6-1 to TRBJ2-4, with 9 bases lining up with TRBD1. In germline, CDR1 is MNHNS, CDR2 SASEGT. The V segment lost 3 bases and the J segment 6 bases; nucleotides outside the gene matches: 6. This CDR3 is built from 15 residues. The CDR3 spells CASSDPQGQGNIQYF. CDR3 nucleotide sequence: TGTGCCAGCAGTGATCCTCAGGGACAGGGAAACATTCAGTACTTC.

This clone was seen only a few times. This sequence joins TRBV10-1 and TRBJ2-7, with D perhaps matching TRBD2 (5 bases). The germline V gene encodes CDR1 WNHNN and CDR2 SYGVQD (reference sequence). The CDR3 covers 12 residues. V was clipped by 6 bases and J by 7 bases, with 13 bases between them. The CDR3 here is CASSAGLGEQYF. The CDR3 DNA reads TGCGCCAGCAGCGCTGGACTTGGGGAGCAGTACTTC.

The V gene is TRBV12-2, the J gene TRBJ2-6. TRBV12-2 is recorded as a pseudogene. This CDR3 is built from 15 residues. The CDR3 DNA reads TGTGCAAAACGGGCCAGGAGTTCTGGGGCCAACGTCCTGACTTTC. Its protein is CAKRARSSGANVLTF.

J is TRBJ1-5 and V is TRBV28, with TRBD1 matching 8 bases. The V gene end was trimmed by 4 bases and the J gene end by 7 bases; junction bases not matched to a gene: 15. Germline lookup yields CDR1 MDHEN and CDR2 SYDVKM. The CDR3 loop spans 17 amino acids. CDR3 sequence: CASSSQRLQGGGQPQHF. The CDR3 DNA reads as TGTGCCAGCAGTTCCCAAAGACTACAGGGGGGAGGACAGCCCCAGCATTTT.

This chain links TRBV6-1 with TRBJ2-3, with 12 bases lining up with TRBD2. The CDR3 totals 16 residues. The junction had 4 bases not matched to a gene; V was cut back by 4 bases and J by 2 bases. The germline V gene has CDR1 MNHNS and CDR2 SASEGT. The CDR3 is CASSALAGGVTDTQYF. CDR3 nucleotide sequence: TGTGCCAGCAGTGCTCTAGCGGGGGGGGTCACAGATACGCAGTATTTT.

Notes on this clone: A much larger clonotype is one base distant, so this may be a read error. This chain connects TRBV6-1 to TRBJ1-1; TRBD1 might be the D (6 bases). CDR1 is MNHNS and CDR2 is SASEGT in the germline V gene. This CDR3 has 13 residues. CDR3 bases: TGTGCCAGCGTAGGCAGGTGGGACACTGAAGCTTCCTTT. This gives the protein CASVGRWDTEASF.

The V and J genes are TRBV2 and TRBJ2-5; D is uncertain. CDR3 length: 13 amino acids. V lost 8 bases to trimming and J lost 1 base, with 11 bases between them. The germline CDR1 and CDR2 sequences are SNHLY and FYNNEI. The CDR3 region has the DNA TGTGCCAGCTCCGCACACCTCCAAGAGACCCAGTACTTC. This gives the protein CASSAHLQETQYF.

The genes are TRBV6-1 and TRBJ2-6, with TRBD1 matching 7 bases. After removal of 6 bases from V and 4 bases from J, the junction contained 3 bases not matched to a gene. The germline gives CDR1 MNHNS, CDR2 SASEGT. CDR3 length equals 14 residues. CDR3 residues: CASSTGAGANVLTF. The CDR3 DNA sequence: TGTGCCAGCAGCACAGGGGCCGGGGCCAACGTCCTGACTTTC.

This rearrangement joins TRBV2 to TRBJ1-2; D possibly corresponds to TRBD1 (5 bases). This CDR3 has 12 residues. V was clipped by 4 bases and J by 8 bases, with 11 bases between them. Germline-derived CDR1 and CDR2 are SNHLY and FYNNEI. The CDR3 nucleotides read TGTGCCAGCAGTGTTTCAGGGAACGGCTACACCTTC. Its protein product is CASSVSGNGYTF.

The chain uses TRBV29-1 and TRBJ1-3; D remains ambiguous. V was trimmed by 4 bases and J by 0 bases, leaving 13 bases between them. The CDR3 loop spans 15 amino acids. Germline V gene lookup returns CDR1 SQVTM and CDR2 ANQGSEA. As DNA, the CDR3 is TGCAGCGTTGGGGCGGGCACAGCCTCTGGAAACACCATATATTTT. Protein sequence: CSVGAGTASGNTIYF.

The chain carries TRBV7-8 and TRBJ2-5, with 10 bases aligning to TRBD1. Germline V gene data show CDR1 as SGHVS and CDR2 as FQNEAQ. This CDR3 contains 16 residues. J gave up 5 bases and V 1 base, and 7 bases lay outside the gene matches. The CDR3 bases are TGTGCCAGCAGCTTAGTAGGGACAGGGGCGGGGGAGACCCAGTACTTC. Its protein is CASSLVGTGAGETQYF. Complete variable domain (other parts from reference TRBV7-8 and TRBJ2-5): GAGVSQSPRYKVAKRGQDVALRCDPISGHVSLFWYQQALGQGPEFLTYFQNEAQLDKSGLPSDRFFAERPEGSVSTLKIQRTQQEDSAVYLCASSLVGTGAGETQYFGPGTRLLVL.